This T cell receptor (beta chain) is from a study of blood T cell repertoires in COVID-19 (dated by TCRdb to 2018 to 2020). Context from the whole study: Samples from collaborators originated in the United States, Italy and Spain and spanned both the acute and convalescent phases of COVID-19. The material from the prospective study consisted of cDNA or gDNA derived from T cells, B-cell-depleted T cells, or PBMCs. Deeply sampled blood TCRbeta repertoires from subjects exposed to, actively infected with, or recovered from COVID-19 were included in the dataset. The repertoires were made available in a free public database intended to serve as a resource for research on the immune response to SARS-CoV-2. Samples were obtained from the ongoing ImmuneRACE study (first 160 participants) and from about 1,300 subjects provided by 6 global collaborators. Sample metadata almost always included a de-identified subject ID, COVID-19 status, age in years and sex. Where available, HLA class I and class II types were taken from metadata supplied by the sample provider and were not determined by assay-based typing.

Collaborating institutions collected whole blood in K2EDTA tubes following their own protocols. Collaborator samples were shipped for TCRbeta analysis as frozen whole blood, isolated PBMCs, or DNA extracted from either sample type. Results the study describes overall, beyond this receptor: The amount of clinical and demographic metadata varied by source and participant and was provided uncurated.

Regarding this clone: Its antigen is currently not known. It has no much larger one-base neighbor in the sample; base qualities were not kept.

Relative to germline, V is missing 5 bases and J is missing 3 bases, with 8 bases of the junction outside any gene match. The CDR3 numbers 16 residues from cysteine through phenylalanine. The read is trimmed to its CDR3 DNA, 48 bases read in frame from base 1. The germline V gene (reference sequence) supplies CDR1 PRHDT and CDR2 FYEKMQ. TCRbeta CDR3 regions were amplified from genomic DNA by means of the immunoSEQ Assay, a bias-controlled multiplex PCR. Processing in the source paper ran as follows. Nucleated cell counts per sample were estimated from amplification of reference gene primers within the assay. Sequence reads were collapsed and filtered to measure the absolute abundance of every unique TCRbeta CDR3 rearrangement. For each sample, productive Simpson clonality was calculated as the square root of Simpson's diversity index over productive rearrangements. Entries here come from immuneACCESS through TCRdb and include only in-frame sequences with V and J called. Some clones fail to appear in such tables; in the studies checked, an unresolved V gene covers under half of the shortfall, and the cause of the remainder is unknown. V and J calls plus clone size are reproduced from that table; the DNA served to infer D and trimming. Present in this sample are a few hundred thousand clones, around 81% of which were seen just once. About 2.1% of the sample comes from the top ten.

The sequence links TRBV13 to TRBJ1-1; 11 middle bases align to TRBD1. Input material: peripheral blood. The TCR sequence derives from a woman between 55 and 75 years old with acute or convalescent COVID-19. The CDR3 is CASSLRTGGLYTEAFF. The DNA reads TGTGCCAGCAGCCTAAGGACAGGGGGCCTTTACACTGAAGCTTTCTTT.